This T cell receptor beta chain came from a study of metastatic and nonmetastatic thyroid tumors. On the study more broadly: Across blood and tumor or nodule tissue, repertoires from malignant and benign thyroid patients were compared with one another. Study conclusions and caveats: Reported TCR beta diversity, measured in blood and tumor, was significantly higher for malignant thyroid tumors than for benign nodules.

TCRdb re-analyzed the PCR reads through MiXCR. The sample shows tens of thousands of clones, roughly 29% of them seen only once. A word on this clone: Its antigen is as yet unknown.

V lost 5 bases to trimming and J lost 4 bases, with 7 bases between them. The CDR3 loop spans 12 amino acids. In germline, CDR1 is SEHNR, CDR2 FQNEAQ (reference sequence). Patients were all untreated before their thyroid surgery. This chain uses TRBV7-9 with TRBJ2-3; D gene uncertain. Input material: blood. The TCR sequence derives from a female donor with papillary thyroid cancer or a benign thyroid nodule (not recorded which). Some clones in this sample may be carry-over from other donors' samples. The CDR3 DNA reads TGTGCCAGCAGCAGTAGTTCAGATACGCAGTATTTT. Its protein is CASSSSSDTQYF. The full variable domain, its missing parts supplied by reference TRBV7-9 and TRBJ2-3, is DTGVSQNPRHKITKRGQNVTFRCDPISEHNRLYWYRQTLGQGPEFLTYFQNEAQLEKSRLLSDRFSAERPKGSFSTLEIQRTEQGDSAMYLCASSSSSDTQYFGPGTRLTVL.